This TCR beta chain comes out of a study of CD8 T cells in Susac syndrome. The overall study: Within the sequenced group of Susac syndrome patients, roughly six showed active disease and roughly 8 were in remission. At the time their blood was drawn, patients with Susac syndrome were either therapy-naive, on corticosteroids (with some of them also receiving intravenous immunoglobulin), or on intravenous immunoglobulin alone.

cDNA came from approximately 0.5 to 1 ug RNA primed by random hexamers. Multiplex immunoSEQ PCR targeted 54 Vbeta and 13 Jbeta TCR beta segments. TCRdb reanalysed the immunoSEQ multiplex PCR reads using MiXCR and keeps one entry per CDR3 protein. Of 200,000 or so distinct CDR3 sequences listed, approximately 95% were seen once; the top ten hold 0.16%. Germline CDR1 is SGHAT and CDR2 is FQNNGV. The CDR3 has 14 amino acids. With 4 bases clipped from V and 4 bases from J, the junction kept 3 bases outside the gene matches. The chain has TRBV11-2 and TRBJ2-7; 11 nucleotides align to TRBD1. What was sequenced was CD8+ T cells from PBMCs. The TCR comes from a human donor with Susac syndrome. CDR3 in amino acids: CASSWGQGGYEQYF. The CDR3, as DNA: TGTGCCAGCAGCTGGGGACAGGGGGGGTACGAGCAGTACTTC.